The 17 T cell receptor beta chains below come from one sample, sequenced in a study of cytomegalovirus exposure and HLA in healthy donors. The study ran its PCR with 60 Vbeta and 13 Jbeta primers. Assay: immunoSEQ multiplex PCR; the TCRdb copy retains only in-frame clones and omits some. Its listing shows some 200,000 clones. The sequencing sample was made of PBMCs. The receptors shown here come from a man aged 30-40 years in good health and CMV-seronegative.

The chain is built from TRBV7-6 and TRBJ2-7; TRBD1 agrees at 9 bases. This CDR3 region has 13 residues. J gave up 5 bases and V 5 bases, and 4 bases lay outside the gene matches. Germline V gene lookup returns CDR1 SGHVS and CDR2 FNYEAQ. In nucleotides, the CDR3 is TGTGCCAGCAGCACCAGGGACAGGGACGAGCAGTACTTC. Translation gives CASSTRDRDEQYF. The full variable domain, completed using reference TRBV7-6 and TRBJ2-7, is GAGVSQSPRYKVTKRGQDVALRCDPISGHVSLYWYRQALGQGPEFLTYFNYEAQQDKSGLPNDRFSAERPEGSISTLTIQRTEQRDSAMYRCASSTRDRDEQYFGPGTRLTVT.

The genes are TRBV7-6 and TRBJ1-2, with D perhaps matching TRBD1 (6 bases). Germline CDR1 and CDR2: SGHVS and FNYEAQ. V lost 5 bases and J lost 0, with 22 bases in between. This CDR3 contains 18 residues. The CDR3 nucleotides read TGTGCCAGCAGCCGAAATTTACCGACAGGCGGAACTAACTATGGCTACACCTTC. It codes for CASSRNLPTGGTNYGYTF.

The rearrangement links TRBV11-3 to TRBJ1-2; TRBD1 matches 8 bases. Per the germline V gene, CDR1 is SGHNT and CDR2 is YENEEA. With 1 base clipped from V and 8 bases from J, the junction kept 9 bases outside the gene matches. The CDR3 has 15 amino acids. CDR3 amino acids: CASSLVSGTGDGYTF. The CDR3 region has the DNA TGTGCCAGCAGCTTAGTATCCGGGACAGGAGACGGCTACACCTTC.

CDR3 sequence: CASSLVLGSRTDTQYF. CDR3 nucleotides: TGCGCCAGCAGCTTGGTTCTCGGGAGCCGGACAGATACGCAGTATTTT. The chain couples TRBV5-1 to TRBJ2-3, with D possibly being TRBD2 (6 bases). The CDR3 spans 16 residues. The V gene lost 0 bases and the J gene lost 3 bases, with 14 bases spanning the gap. The germline V gene encodes CDR1 SGHRS and CDR2 YFSETQ.

DNA for the CDR3: TGTGCCAGCAGTTCACCCCGGGGGGTTAATCCCTACGAGCAGTACTTC. Amino acids: CASSSPRGVNPYEQYF. The J gene is TRBJ2-7, the V gene TRBV11-2; TRBD2 matches at 7 bases. V shed 6 bases and J 2 bases; nucleotides not matched to a gene: 13. Germline V lookup: CDR1 SGHAT, CDR2 FQNNGV. The length of the CDR3 is 16 residues. The variable domain in full, completed from reference TRBV11-2 and TRBJ2-7, reads EAGVAQSPRYKIIEKRQSVAFWCNPISGHATLYWYQQILGQGPKLLIQFQNNGVVDDSQLPKDRFSAERLKGVDSTLKIQPAKLEDSAVYLCASSSPRGVNPYEQYFGPGTRLTVT.

The CDR3 spells CASSLAGVRYEQYF. CDR3 bases: TGTGCCAGCAGTCTAGCGGGAGTACGCTACGAGCAGTACTTC. The V gene is TRBV28, the J gene TRBJ2-7; 10 bases are a match to TRBD2. CDR1 and CDR2 (germline): MDHEN, SYDVKM. There are 14 residues in the CDR3. After removal of 5 bases from V and 3 bases from J, the junction contained 4 bases not matched to a gene.

The chain carries TRBV19 and TRBJ2-2, with 9 bases that match TRBD1. This CDR3 has 15 residues. V dropped 7 bases and J dropped 4; count of bases not matched to a gene: 7. Germline V gene data show CDR1 as LNHDA and CDR2 as SQIVND (reference sequence). For the CDR3, the DNA is TGTGCCAGTAACTCGGACAGGGGCCCCACCGGGGAGCTGTTTTTT. Encoded protein: CASNSDRGPTGELFF.

The chain combines TRBV5-1 with TRBJ2-7; D is possibly TRBD1 (6 bases). This CDR3 region has 15 residues. Looked up from germline, CDR1 is SGHRS and CDR2 is YFSETQ. The ends were cut back, 7 bases at V and 3 bases at J, with 20 bases in the middle. The DNA for the CDR3 is TGCGCCAGCCAAAACTCTCAGGGGTCCTACTACGAGCAGTACTTC. The encoded protein is CASQNSQGSYYEQYF.

The rearrangement joins TRBV7-2 to TRBJ1-2, with D perhaps TRBD1 (5 bases). The CDR3 is made up of 14 amino acids. The V and J ends lost 4 bases and 4 bases respectively, with 13 bases between them. Germline loops: CDR1 SGHTA, CDR2 FQGNSA. The CDR3 loop is CASSYQGFVYGYTF. CDR3 in DNA: TGTGCCAGCAGCTACCAGGGATTTGTCTATGGCTACACCTTC.

The DNA for the CDR3 is TGCGCCAGCAGCCTAGGACAGGGGAGGAATTCACCCCTCCACTTT. This sequence encodes CASSLGQGRNSPLHF. This chain uses TRBV10-1 with TRBJ1-6; TRBD1 matches at 9 bases. From germline, CDR1 is WNHNN and CDR2 SYGVQD (reference sequence). V was clipped by 6 bases and J by 7 bases; unmatched bases: 7. The CDR3 contains 15 residues.

V and J are TRBV9 and TRBJ2-7; D is perhaps TRBD2 (5 bases). With 4 bases removed from V and 0 bases from J, the gap between germline ends came to 14 bases. The CDR3 totals 15 residues. Germline assignment: CDR1 SGDLS and CDR2 YYNGEE. The CDR3 DNA sequence: TGTGCCAGCAGCACTACCGGCGGGTACTCCTACGAGCAGTACTTC. Its translation is CASSTTGGYSYEQYF.

Details on this clone: Other DNA sequences from this sample encode an identical CDR3 as well. The chain carries TRBV7-9 and TRBJ2-5, with D tentatively TRBD1 (5 bases). V lost 1 base and J lost 5, with 11 bases in between. This CDR3 has 14 amino acids. CDR1 and CDR2 from the germline V gene are SEHNR and FQNEAQ (reference sequence). The DNA for the CDR3 is TGTGCCAGCAGCTTAGGCCAGGGTGAGGAGACCCAGTACTTC. Its protein is CASSLGQGEETQYF.

This chain connects TRBV4-1 to TRBJ1-1, with D perhaps TRBD1 (6 bases). The CDR3 runs 16 residues. V lost 0 bases, J lost 7 bases, and 18 bases lay in between. Per germline, CDR1 MGHRA and CDR2 YSYEKL. The CDR3 region has the DNA TGCGCCAGCAGCCAAGATAACAGGGCAGGCAGGGTTGAAGCTTTCTTT. It codes for CASSQDNRAGRVEAFF.

V and J are TRBV10-3 and TRBJ1-3; TRBD1 is a possible D gene (6 bases). The V gene's germline CDR1 is ENHRY and CDR2 SYGVKD. The CDR3 runs 14 residues. V gave up 6 bases and J gave up 4 bases, with 13 bases separating them. CDR3 sequence reads: CAISFETGGNTIYF. In DNA form, the CDR3 reads TGTGCCATCAGCTTCGAAACAGGGGGAAACACCATATATTTT.

Here the CDR3 reads CASRPRESETQYF. DNA of the CDR3: TGCGCCAGCAGGCCTAGGGAGTCGGAGACCCAGTACTTC. J is TRBJ2-5 and V is TRBV5-1; D may be TRBD2 (5 bases). CDR1 SGHRS and CDR2 YFSETQ come from the germline V gene. V lost 5 bases and J 5 bases, leaving 13 bases between the germline ends. The CDR3 consists of 13 residues.

The J gene is TRBJ2-3, the V gene TRBV4-1, with D tentatively TRBD2 (5 bases). The CDR3 has 17 amino acids. Germline CDR1 is MGHRA and CDR2 is YSYEKL. V gave up 4 bases and J gave up 1 base, with 18 bases separating them. The CDR3 is CASSPGPSLVGTDTQYF. DNA of the CDR3: TGCGCCAGCAGCCCCGGTCCCTCACTAGTTGGCACAGATACGCAGTATTTT.

The chain has TRBV11-3 and TRBJ2-3; perhaps TRBD2 as D (6 bases). The CDR3 totals 14 residues. V lost 5 bases and J lost 4, with 13 bases in between. The germline gives CDR1 SGHNT, CDR2 YENEEA. The CDR3 DNA is TGTGCCAGCAGCCTTAGCGGAGGTGCAGATACGCAGTATTTT. It translates to CASSLSGGADTQYF.